This TCR beta chain was sequenced in a study of blood T cells in healthy people across ages. The V and J ends lost 0 bases and 5 bases, in that order; junction bases with no gene match: 2. The CDR3 has 14 residues. CDR1 SGHRS and CDR2 YFSETQ come from the germline V gene. For the second PCR, which ran for about 7 to 11 cycles, a sample-barcoded 5' primer and a J-beta primer mix were used. MiXCR was run by TCRdb on the 5' RACE reads, yielding one entry per CDR3 protein. This table holds approximately 690,000 distinct CDR3 sequences, roughly 50% found once. The sample taken for sequencing was blood. The TCR was taken from a man in his sixties in good health. The gene calls are TRBV5-1 and TRBJ1-2; 9 bases match TRBD1. The CDR3 bases are TGCGCCAGCAGCTTGGCGACAGGGGGGTATGGCTACACCTTC. Its protein product is CASSLATGGYGYTF.